These 21 T cell receptor beta chains were all obtained from the same sample, sequenced in a study of shared clonotypes between healthy human individuals. Terminally differentiated effector memory CD45RA+ cells were excluded by CCR7 positive selection of CD45RO-negative cells. Assay used: immunoSEQ multiplex PCR; TCRdb lists only in-frame clones, some missing. The data hold some 2.1 million clones, with approximately 95% observed a single time. Sequencing was performed on naive CD8+ T cells sorted from blood. The receptors shown here come from a man aged 18 to 29 in good health.

The gene calls are TRBV27 and TRBJ1-2; possible D gene TRBD1, 6 bases. The V gene lost 5 bases and the J gene lost 8 bases, with 21 bases spanning the gap. CDR1 and CDR2 from the germline V gene are MNHEY and SMNVEV (reference sequence). The length of the CDR3 is 15 residues. The CDR3 nucleotides read TGTGCCAGCAGTCCCGAGTACTCTCTCACAGGGGGCTACACCTTC. This encodes CASSPEYSLTGGYTF.

The chain recombines TRBV9 with TRBJ2-1; no clear D gene. V lost 0 bases to trimming and J lost 7 bases, with 5 bases between them. From germline, CDR1 is SGDLS and CDR2 YYNGEE. The CDR3 loop spans 12 amino acids. The CDR3 DNA reads TGTGCCAGCAGCGTAGATACGAATGAGCAGTTCTTC. It translates to CASSVDTNEQFF. The full variable domain, its missing parts supplied by reference TRBV9 and TRBJ2-1, is DSGVTQTPKHLITATGQRVTLRCSPRSGDLSVYWYQQSLDQGLQFLIQYYNGEERAKGNILERFSAQQFPDLHSELNLSSLELGDSALYFCASSVDTNEQFFGPGTRLTVL.

This clone was observed once. The J gene is TRBJ2-2, the V gene TRBV6-5; D call uncertain. This CDR3 region has 14 residues. Germline-derived CDR1 and CDR2 are MNHEY and SVGAGI. V shed 2 bases and J shed 4 bases, with 8 bases lying between them. The CDR3 region is CASSYASGTGELFF. The CDR3 DNA follows: TGTGCCAGCAGTTACGCCTCAGGCACCGGGGAGCTGTTTTTT.

V usage is TRBV5-5 and J usage is TRBJ1-1; 7 bases match TRBD1. Germline CDR1 is SGHKS and CDR2 is YYEKEE (reference sequence). The CDR3 loop spans 14 amino acids. V lost 2 bases to trimming and J lost 5 bases; unmatched junction nucleotides: 6. The CDR3 DNA reads as TGTGCCAGCAGCTTCCAGACAGGGCGGACTGAAGCTTTCTTT. Encoded protein: CASSFQTGRTEAFF.

The chain recombines TRBV30 with TRBJ2-1; D ambiguous. CDR3 length equals 12 residues. The V and J ends lost 0 bases and 10 bases respectively, with 10 bases between them. The V gene's germline CDR1 is GTSNPN and CDR2 SVGIG (reference sequence). The CDR3 coding sequence is TGTGCCTGGAGTGTACTTGGGCGGGAGCAGTTCTTC. Its protein product is CAWSVLGREQFF.

With regard to this clone: A much larger clone lies a single base off, so this may be a read error. The rearrangement links TRBV7-6 to TRBJ1-1, with a weak D call TRBD1 (5 bases). Germline assignment: CDR1 SGHVS and CDR2 FNYEAQ. Trimming shortened V by 1 base and J by 0 bases, and 6 bases separated the two germline ends. The CDR3 extends over 14 amino acids. The CDR3 nucleotides read TGTGCCAGCAGCTTAGAGGGGATGAACACTGAAGCTTTCTTT. The encoded protein is CASSLEGMNTEAFF.

This chain joins TRBV7-9 and TRBJ1-5; possible D gene TRBD1, 5 bases. V was clipped by 5 bases and J by 5 bases, with 19 bases between them. Germline values: CDR1 SEHNR, CDR2 FQNEAQ (reference sequence). The CDR3 runs to 16 residues. CDR3 protein: CASSQDTGGPYQPQHF. DNA for the CDR3: TGTGCCAGCAGCCAAGACACCGGGGGACCATATCAGCCCCAGCATTTT.

The DNA for the CDR3 is TGTGCAAGCCGCTTAGTCGACAGTCCGGATCAGCCCCAGCATTTT. Encoded protein: CASRLVDSPDQPQHF. The rearrangement joins TRBV12-2 to TRBJ1-5; the D call TRBD1 from the table was never checked on the DNA. TRBV12-2 is a pseudogene segment. The CDR3 is 15 amino acids.

The CDR3 bases are TGTGCCAGCAGTTACGCCCCCTGGGACCGAGAAGAGACCCAGTACTTC. The encoded protein is CASSYAPWDREETQYF. The chain uses TRBV6-5 and TRBJ2-5; D tentatively fits TRBD1 or TRBD2 (5 bases each). Between the trimmed V and J ends, which lost 2 bases and 3 bases, there was a span of 16 bases. The germline V gene encodes CDR1 MNHEY and CDR2 SVGAGI. CDR3 length: 16 residues.

This clone showed up just once. An end of the junction does not agree with germline; a read error may underlie this. This chain links TRBV7-7 with TRBJ2-7, with no clear D. Germline CDR1 is SSHAT and CDR2 is FNYEAQ (reference sequence). This CDR3 contains 14 residues. CDR3 coding DNA: TGTGCTAGCAGCTTAGGAACAGAGTCCTACGAGCAGTACTTC. Amino acid sequence: CASSLGTESYEQYF.

The V gene is TRBV6-6, the J gene TRBJ1-3, with 7 bases fitting TRBD1. The CDR3 runs 16 residues. V gave up 0 bases and J gave up 4 bases; unmatched junction bases: 6. Germline CDR1 MNHNY, CDR2 SVGAGI (reference sequence). CDR3 coding DNA: TGTGCCAGCAGTTACTCAGGGGAGGGGGCAGGAAACACCATATATTTT. Its protein product is CASSYSGEGAGNTIYF.

The J gene is TRBJ2-7, the V gene TRBV4-3, with 9 bases lining up with TRBD2. The germline V gene has CDR1 LGHNA and CDR2 YSLEER. The CDR3 is 14 residues long. Unmatched junction bases numbered 5, after V lost 3 bases and J lost 5 bases. CDR3 sequence (DNA): TGCGCCAGCAGCCAGAGTCCTAGCGGGAACGAGCAGTACTTC. Translating gives CASSQSPSGNEQYF.

This chain uses TRBV30 with TRBJ1-2; TRBD1 matches 7 bases. The V gene end was trimmed by 1 base and the J gene end by 0 bases; junction bases not matched to a gene: 5. The CDR3 contains 15 residues. Germline V gene lookup returns CDR1 GTSNPN and CDR2 SVGIG (reference sequence). CDR3 region: CAWSGGTVPNYGYTF. The CDR3 DNA sequence: TGTGCCTGGAGTGGGGGGACAGTACCTAACTATGGCTACACCTTC.

The CDR3 protein is CASSQELVGADTQYF. The CDR3 DNA is TGTGCCAGCAGCCAAGAGCTAGTAGGCGCAGATACGCAGTATTTT. The V gene is TRBV4-2, the J gene TRBJ2-3; D is ambiguous. This CDR3 spans 15 amino acids. With 0 bases removed from V and 4 bases from J, the gap between germline ends came to 11 bases. CDR1 and CDR2 (germline): LGHNA, YNFKEQ.

This chain connects TRBV28 to TRBJ2-7, with 7 bases fitting TRBD2. The CDR3 sequence is 16 residues long. V lost 6 bases and J lost 1; bases outside the gene matches: 12. CDR1 is MDHEN and CDR2 is SYDVKM in the germline V gene. CDR3 sequence (DNA): TGTGCCAGCAGCCTCCCGGGGGGAACTGAGTCCTACGAGCAGTACTTC. This sequence encodes CASSLPGGTESYEQYF. The variable domain in full, with the rest retrieved from reference TRBV28 and TRBJ2-7, is DVKVTQSSRYLVKRTGEKVFLECVQDMDHENMFWYRQDPGLGLRLIYFSYDVKMKEKGDIPEGYSVSREKKERFSLILESASTNQTSMYLCASSLPGGTESYEQYFGPGTRLTVT.

The genes are TRBV6-6 and TRBJ2-7; D might be TRBD2 (8 bases). The V gene lost 6 bases and the J gene lost 4 bases, with 19 bases spanning the gap. The CDR3 is 15 amino acids. From germline, CDR1 is MNHNY and CDR2 SVGAGI (reference sequence). CDR3 in amino acids: CASSPGGAGQYEQYF. CDR3 nucleotides: TGTGCCAGCAGCCCGGGAGGGGCGGGACAGTACGAGCAGTACTTC.

The V and J genes are TRBV6-5 and TRBJ1-1; TRBD1 is a possible D gene (5 bases). Germline V CDR1 and CDR2: MNHEY, SVGAGI. CDR3 length: 15 amino acids. Trimming removed 0 bases from V and 1 base from J, with 9 bases in between. In DNA form, the CDR3 reads TGTGCCAGCAGTTACTCAGGAGGGACGAACACTGAAGCTTTCTTT. Translated, it gives CASSYSGGTNTEAFF.

The chain employs TRBV4-3 and TRBJ2-7; D is unresolved. The CDR3 runs 17 residues. Germline V gene lookup returns CDR1 LGHNA and CDR2 YSLEER. Between the trimmed V and J ends, which lost 0 bases and 0 bases, there was a span of 15 bases. The CDR3 sequence is CASSQDFPPGSSYEQYF. In DNA form, the CDR3 reads TGCGCCAGCAGCCAAGATTTTCCACCGGGCAGCTCCTACGAGCAGTACTTC.

Comments on this clone: Other DNA sequences in the sample encode the same CDR3. The chain carries TRBV4-1 and TRBJ2-7; a possible D gene is TRBD2 (6 bases). The germline V gene encodes CDR1 MGHRA and CDR2 YSYEKL. The CDR3 covers 15 residues. V lost 0 bases, J lost 0 bases, and 9 bases lay in between. CDR3 nucleotides: TGCGCCAGCAGCCAAGACCGGGACTCCTCCTACGAGCAGTACTTC. Translated, it gives CASSQDRDSSYEQYF.

The chain is built from TRBV28 and TRBJ1-1; possibly TRBD1 for D (6 bases). Between the trimmed V and J ends, which lost 2 bases and 0 bases, there was a span of 10 bases. CDR3 length equals 15 residues. The germline V gene encodes CDR1 MDHEN and CDR2 SYDVKM. The CDR3 coding sequence is TGTGCCAGCAGTTTAAGGGGGGACATGAACACTGAAGCTTTCTTT. This sequence encodes CASSLRGDMNTEAFF.

The chain employs TRBV27 and TRBJ2-2; TRBD1 matches 7 bases. The trim removed 6 bases at V and 4 bases at J, leaving 5 bases unmatched. The CDR3 has 14 amino acids. CDR1 and CDR2 from the germline V gene are MNHEY and SMNVEV (reference sequence). The DNA of the CDR3 is TGTGCCAGCAGACCGACAGGGCTCACCGGGGAGCTGTTTTTT. It is translated as CASRPTGLTGELFF.